The 4 T cell receptor beta chains below all came from one sample that was sequenced in a study of identical twins. TCRdb passed the 5' RACE reads through MiXCR, listing each CDR3 protein once. The table includes 250,000 to 350,000 distinct CDR3 sequences, 9.5% detected once. This sample was shared with a second study, whose subject was yellow fever vaccine responses in identical twins.

The sample taken for sequencing was CD8+ T cells sorted from blood. These receptor sequences come from a woman between 18 and 29 years old in good health.

This clonotype has only a few counts. This chain connects TRBV4-1 to TRBJ2-7; D might be TRBD1 (5 bases). The CDR3 runs to 15 residues. In germline, CDR1 is MGHRA, CDR2 YSYEKL. Deletions cut 4 bases from V and 2 bases from J, with 15 bases between. The CDR3 loop reads CASSPRAGNPYEQYF. The DNA for the CDR3 is TGCGCCAGCAGCCCACGGGCAGGGAACCCCTACGAGCAGTACTTC.

This clonotype was detected a few times. The rearrangement links TRBV7-9 to TRBJ2-3; a possible D gene is TRBD2 (6 bases). The ends were cut back, 11 bases at V and 2 bases at J, with 11 bases in the middle. The V gene's germline CDR1 is SEHNR and CDR2 FQNEAQ (reference sequence). The CDR3 length is 12 residues. The CDR3 bases are TGTGCCCCGGAGGGGCACACAGATACGCAGTATTTT. Translating it yields CAPEGHTDTQYF. Filled out from reference TRBV7-9 and TRBJ2-3, the complete variable domain reads DTGVSQNPRHKITKRGQNVTFRCDPISEHNRLYWYRQTLGQGPEFLTYFQNEAQLEKSRLLSDRFSAERPKGSFSTLEIQRTEQGDSAMYLCAPEGHTDTQYFGPGTRLTVL.

This clonotype was seen many times. The chain uses TRBV7-6 and TRBJ1-2, with D possibly TRBD1 on 5 matching bases. The CDR3 length is 13 residues. Germline values: CDR1 SGHVS, CDR2 FNYEAQ. V lost 6 bases and J lost 1, with 9 bases in between. The CDR3 DNA sequence: TGTGCCAGCAGTTCCGACAGTAACTATGGCTACACCTTC. Protein sequence: CASSSDSNYGYTF.

This clonotype occurred many times. The chain carries TRBV6-2 or TRBV6-3 and TRBJ2-1; 11 nucleotides line up with TRBD2. This CDR3 has 14 residues. CDR1 and CDR2 from the germline V gene are MNHEY and SVGEGT. Unmatched junction bases numbered 1, after V lost 5 bases and J lost 4 bases. CDR3 sequence: CASSASGGYNEQFF. The CDR3 region has the DNA TGTGCCAGCAGTGCTAGCGGGGGGTACAATGAGCAGTTCTTC.